The clone carrying this T cell receptor beta chain has at least ten counts. These data are taken from a study of early T cells in non-severe SARS-CoV-2 infection. Study context: It was bulk RNA from unsorted whole blood that was sequenced, and the chains were unpaired.

CDR3 length: 14 residues. Germline lookup yields CDR1 LGHDT and CDR2 YNNKEL (reference sequence). J gave up 9 bases and V 2 bases, and 7 bases lay outside the gene matches. One entry per CDR3 protein results from TCRdb running MiXCR on the 5' RACE reads. This sample carries some 25,000 distinct CDR3 sequences, about 4.5% of them seen once, and the ten largest clones take less than 20%. V is TRBV3-1 and J is TRBJ2-1; TRBD2 agrees at 7 bases. This receptor was obtained from an adult who was a healthcare worker with PCR-confirmed SARS-CoV-2 infection or an uninfected control (not recorded which). The sequenced sample was whole blood. CDR3 DNA sequence: TGTGCCAGCAGCCAACCCCCGGGGGAGGGTGAGCAGTTCTTC. It translates to CASSQPPGEGEQFF.